This T cell receptor beta chain was sequenced for a study of shared clonotypes between healthy human individuals. Study-wide results and caveats: Clonotypes not shared had lower generation probabilities than those common to all four donors. Several donors held about 5% of naive CD4 clonotypes in common.

In the case of this clone: Antigen unknown.

Germline V gene lookup returns CDR1 SEHNR and CDR2 FQNEAQ (reference sequence). V lost 0 bases to trimming and J lost 7 bases; unmatched junction nucleotides: 3. There are 14 residues in the CDR3. Some clones are missing from TCRdb's copy, which holds only in-frame ones; the method was immunoSEQ multiplex PCR. The data contain hundreds of thousands of clones, approximately 96% of them singletons. Terminally differentiated effector memory CD45RA+ cells were excluded by CCR7 positive selection of CD45RO-negative cells. This sequence was found in a woman under 40 in good health. This chain links TRBV7-9 with TRBJ2-1; TRBD2 matches 7 bases. Sequencing was carried out using naive CD8+ T cells sorted from blood. CDR3 DNA sequence: TGTGCCAGCAGCTTAGCGGGAGGGCGTAATGAGCAGTTCTTC. Its translation is CASSLAGGRNEQFF.